This TCR beta chain stems from a study of cytomegalovirus exposure and HLA in healthy donors. Germline CDR1 and CDR2: SGDLS and YYNGEE. The CDR3 loop spans 16 amino acids. Trimming at V came to 0 bases and at J to 3 bases, leaving 6 bases not matched to a gene. The PCR had 60 Vbeta and 13 Jbeta primers. Clones were sequenced by immunoSEQ multiplex PCR, and TCRdb holds only the in-frame ones, with some missing. The table lists around 140,000 clones, just under 75% of them singletons, with about 1.5% in the top ten. The clonotype originates from a woman in her late teens or twenties in good health and CMV-seronegative. V usage is TRBV9 and J usage is TRBJ2-1, with 7 bases lining up with TRBD2. The sequenced sample was PBMCs. The CDR3 DNA reads TGTGCCAGCAGCGTAGTTGGGGGGGACCGCTACAATGAGCAGTTCTTC. Protein product: CASSVVGGDRYNEQFF.